Shown below are 14 T cell receptor beta chains from a single sample sequenced in a study of radiotherapy plus CTLA-4 blockade in lung cancer. Profiled with immunoSEQ multiplex PCR; TCRdb holds only in-frame clones, not every one. The data contain approximately 52,000 clones, about 77% of them singletons. Sequencing was performed on peripheral blood, taken from a patient treated with radiotherapy plus ipilimumab. These receptors were obtained from a human donor with non-small cell lung cancer whose response to radiotherapy plus ipilimumab could not be evaluated.

The chain recombines TRBV11-2 with TRBJ1-1, with 8 bases matching TRBD1. V lost 3 bases and J lost 6; bases outside the gene matches: 9. This CDR3 spans 15 amino acids. The germline gives CDR1 SGHAT, CDR2 FQNNGV. The CDR3 DNA reads TGTGCCAGCAGCTTCTTTGGACAGGGCGTATCTGAAGCTTTCTTT. It is translated as CASSFFGQGVSEAFF.

The chain combines TRBV30 with TRBJ2-1, with TRBD2 matching over 8 bases. Germline CDR1 and CDR2: GTSNPN and SVGIG (reference sequence). V was pared by 3 bases and J by 1 base, with 8 bases of the junction left unmatched. This CDR3 region has 16 residues. The CDR3, as DNA: TGTGCCTGGAGAGGGGCGGGAGGTCGTTCCTACAATGAGCAGTTCTTC. Its translation is CAWRGAGGRSYNEQFF.

This chain uses TRBV9 with TRBJ2-7; perhaps TRBD2 as D (5 bases). Between the trimmed V and J ends, which lost 2 bases and 5 bases, there was a span of 17 bases. This CDR3 spans 15 amino acids. Germline-derived CDR1 and CDR2 are SGDLS and YYNGEE. The CDR3 bases are TGTGCCAGCAGCGTCGGTACAGCGGTACGGGACGAGCAGTACTTC. This gives the protein CASSVGTAVRDEQYF.

The table lists this clone with a few counts. This rearrangement joins TRBV27 to TRBJ1-1; tentatively, D is TRBD1 (5 bases). The V gene lost 3 bases and the J gene lost 2 bases, with 10 bases spanning the gap. The CDR3 runs 14 residues. The V gene's germline CDR1 is MNHEY and CDR2 SMNVEV (reference sequence). CDR3 nucleotide sequence: TGTGCCAGCAGTTTGAGCGACAGCAACACTGAAGCTTTCTTT. This sequence encodes CASSLSDSNTEAFF.

The rearrangement links TRBV30 to TRBJ1-5; D call uncertain. Trimming removed 0 bases from V and 3 bases from J, with 9 bases in between. Germline CDR1 GTSNPN, CDR2 SVGIG (reference sequence). The CDR3 consists of 14 residues. CDR3 in DNA: TGTGCCTGGAGTGTGGTGACATCCAATCAGCCCCAGCATTTT. This translates into CAWSVVTSNQPQHF.

The chain joins TRBV13 to TRBJ2-7; 9 nucleotides align to TRBD1. The CDR3 extends over 16 amino acids. V trimming: 5 bases; J trimming: 3 bases; junction bases outside the gene matches: 11. Germline V gene lookup returns CDR1 PRHDT and CDR2 FYEKMQ (reference sequence). CDR3 bases: TGTGCCAGCAGCATAACAGGGGGCTCCCAAAACTACGAGCAGTACTTC. Translating it yields CASSITGGSQNYEQYF. Filled out from reference TRBV13 and TRBJ2-7, the complete variable domain reads AAGVIQSPRHLIKEKRETATLKCYPIPRHDTVYWYQQGPGQDPQFLISFYEKMQSDKGSIPDRFSAQQFSDYHSELNMSSLELGDSALYFCASSITGGSQNYEQYFGPGTRLTVT.

The rearrangement uses TRBV6-6 and TRBJ1-2, with 7 bases identical to TRBD1. V lost 3 bases and J lost 4; bases outside the gene matches: 11. Germline lookup yields CDR1 MNHNY and CDR2 SVGAGI (reference sequence). The CDR3 has 16 residues. The CDR3 nucleotides are TGTGCCAGCAGTTATGATTTGGACAGGACTCTCTATGGCTACACCTTC. Translating gives CASSYDLDRTLYGYTF.

V is TRBV9 and J is TRBJ2-7; TRBD2 aligns across 11 bases. In germline, CDR1 is SGDLS, CDR2 YYNGEE. The CDR3 is made up of 15 amino acids. Trimming at V came to 2 bases and at J to 2 bases, leaving 3 bases not matched to a gene. The CDR3 region has the DNA TGTGCCAGCAGCGTGGGACTAGCGGATACCTACGAGCAGTACTTC. Protein product: CASSVGLADTYEQYF.

This clone turned up a few times. The gene calls are TRBV25-1 and TRBJ1-1; no reliable D call. The CDR3 totals 12 residues. Germline CDR1 reads MGHDK; CDR2 reads SYGVNS. Trimming removed 6 bases from V and 3 bases from J, with 8 bases in between. Here the CDR3 reads CASRPGDTEAFF. CDR3 DNA sequence: TGTGCCAGCAGACCCGGGGACACTGAAGCTTTCTTT.

This clone has only one observation. V is TRBV7-2 and J is TRBJ1-3; 7 nucleotides line up with TRBD1. Trimming cost V 3 bases and J 0 bases; bases outside gene matches: 2. The CDR3 contains 15 residues. Germline V lookup: CDR1 SGHTA, CDR2 FQGNSA. CDR3 sequence reads: CASSLDRLSGNTIYF. DNA of the CDR3: TGTGCCAGCAGCTTGGACAGGCTCTCTGGAAACACCATATATTTT.

V and J are TRBV29-1 and TRBJ2-2; 14 bases match TRBD2. The V gene end was trimmed by 3 bases and the J gene end by 6 bases; junction bases not matched to a gene: 6. CDR1 and CDR2 (germline): SQVTM, ANQGSEA. CDR3 length: 16 amino acids. The DNA for the CDR3 is TGCAGCGTTGAGGGTGGGACTAGCGGGAGCTCCGGGGAGCTGTTTTTT. This sequence encodes CSVEGGTSGSSGELFF.

In this sample, this clone turned up once. The chain joins TRBV7-2 to TRBJ1-2, with unresolved D. CDR3 length: 12 amino acids. Germline V gives CDR1 SGHTA, CDR2 FQGNSA. The CDR3: CVGRAVNYGYTF. CDR3 DNA: TGTGTAGGGAGGGCGGTTAACTATGGCTACACCTTC.

V and J are TRBV7-9 and TRBJ1-1; D possibly corresponds to TRBD1 (5 bases). Germline CDR1 is SEHNR and CDR2 is FQNEAQ (reference sequence). The V and J ends lost 2 bases and 0 bases respectively, with 19 bases between them. The CDR3 spans 18 residues. DNA of the CDR3: TGTGCCAGCAGCTTATCGTTGGGGGGACGGACCATGAACACTGAAGCTTTCTTT. Encoded protein: CASSLSLGGRTMNTEAFF.

This chain uses TRBV9 with TRBJ2-4; 12 nucleotides match TRBD2. Germline lookup yields CDR1 SGDLS and CDR2 YYNGEE. The CDR3 consists of 15 residues. The V gene end was trimmed by 3 bases and the J gene end by 7 bases; junction bases not matched to a gene: 5. The CDR3 here is CASSASGGAGNIQYF. CDR3 DNA: TGTGCCAGCAGCGCTAGCGGGGGGGCAGGGAACATTCAGTACTTC.